A single T cell receptor beta chain is shown here with its context. Its antigen is still unknown. V was pared by 1 base and J by 3 bases, with 12 bases between. This CDR3 contains 15 residues. Germline CDR1 is SEHNR and CDR2 is FQNEAQ (reference sequence). A second PCR of about 7 to 12 cycles used a sample-barcoded 5' primer and a J-beta primer mix. TCRdb recomputed calls from the 5' RACE reads with MiXCR, one row per CDR3 protein. Among 1.5 million to 2 million distinct CDR3 sequences listed, around half were seen once. This sample stems from a study of blood T cells in healthy people across ages. Findings of the study overall: PBMCs were not sorted, which prevented a conclusive comparison of naive versus antigen-experienced cells. Higher diversity, along with more naive CD4+ cells, distinguished long-lived donors from aged donors.

Isolation of PBMCs gave at least 6.5 million cells per sample. The origin of this receptor is a woman aged 40 to 50 in good health. Sequenced: blood. The V call is TRBV7-9, the J call TRBJ2-5; D may be TRBD2 (5 bases). The CDR3 nucleotides read TGTGCCAGCAGCTTAGTTGACTACTTAAAAGAGACCCAGTACTTC. Amino acids: CASSLVDYLKETQYF.